This entry lists 12 T cell receptor beta chains sequenced from one sample in a study of blood T cell repertoires in COVID-19. Generated by immunoSEQ multiplex PCR, the TCRdb table keeps only in-frame clones and is missing some. Of fewer than 200,000 clones listed, 84% were seen once; the top ten hold less than 9%. The sample comprised peripheral blood. These receptors were obtained from a man aged 35 to 55 who had recovered from COVID-19.

The rearrangement links TRBV19 to TRBJ2-5; D not resolved. With 3 bases removed from V and 0 bases from J, the gap between germline ends came to 5 bases. Germline V gene lookup returns CDR1 LNHDA and CDR2 SQIVND (reference sequence). The CDR3 loop spans 13 amino acids. CDR3 region: CASSIQYQETQYF. In DNA form, the CDR3 reads TGTGCCAGTAGTATCCAGTACCAAGAGACCCAGTACTTC.

This clone occurred once. The chain carries TRBV18 and TRBJ2-3, with 8 positions matching TRBD1. The CDR3 is made up of 14 amino acids. Germline assignment: CDR1 KGHSH and CDR2 LQKENI. V gave up 3 bases and J gave up 3 bases; unmatched junction bases: 2. CDR3 bases: TGTGCCAGCTCACCGCAGGGGGCAACAGATACGCAGTATTTT. It yields the protein CASSPQGATDTQYF.

In its sample, this clone was seen many times. The chain links TRBV9 to TRBJ2-1, with 8 bases fitting TRBD2. The CDR3 is 16 residues long. With 4 bases clipped from V and 6 bases from J, the junction kept 12 bases outside the gene matches. Germline CDR1 is SGDLS and CDR2 is YYNGEE. The CDR3 is CASSSEGTSGFNEQFF. The CDR3 bases are TGTGCCAGCAGCTCAGAGGGAACTAGCGGATTCAATGAGCAGTTCTTC.

CDR3 loop: CASSRGAEQYF. CDR3 nucleotides: TGTGCCAGCAGTCGAGGAGCCGAGCAGTACTTC. The rearrangement joins TRBV27 to TRBJ2-7; no firm D call. The length of the CDR3 is 11 residues. V lost 5 bases and J lost 6, with 8 bases in between. Germline CDR1 MNHEY, CDR2 SMNVEV (reference sequence).

This clone was recorded once. The chain has TRBV5-1 and TRBJ2-2, with D perhaps TRBD1 (5 bases). There are 16 residues in the CDR3. The V gene's germline CDR1 is SGHRS and CDR2 YFSETQ. V lost 0 bases and J 4 bases, leaving 13 bases between the germline ends. CDR3 in amino acids: CASSLDSQGTTGELFF. The CDR3 DNA reads as TGCGCCAGCAGCTTGGATTCCCAGGGTACCACCGGGGAGCTGTTTTTT.

The J gene is TRBJ2-3, the V gene TRBV9; TRBD2 is a possible D gene (5 bases). The V gene lost 0 bases and the J gene lost 0 bases, with 8 bases spanning the gap. The CDR3 is 15 amino acids. Germline loops: CDR1 SGDLS, CDR2 YYNGEE. CDR3 bases: TGTGCCAGCAGCGTAGGGCAGCGGAGCACAGATACGCAGTATTTT. It codes for CASSVGQRSTDTQYF.

Of note for this clone: This sample also contains other DNA sequences that code for the same CDR3. V and J are TRBV28 and TRBJ2-3; the match to TRBD2 covers 7 bases. The length of the CDR3 is 15 residues. Germline CDR1 is MDHEN and CDR2 is SYDVKM. Losses at the gene ends were 2 bases for V and 2 bases for J; bases not matched to a gene: 4. The CDR3 region has the DNA TGTGCCAGCAGTTTACCTAGCGGCCTCACAGATACGCAGTATTTT. As protein: CASSLPSGLTDTQYF.

The V and J genes are TRBV27 and TRBJ2-3; D perhaps matches TRBD2 (6 bases). Per the germline V gene, CDR1 is MNHEY and CDR2 is SMNVEV (reference sequence). Trimming took 5 bases from V and 1 from J, leaving 10 bases between them. The CDR3 spans 14 residues. The CDR3 here is CASSGGYRTDTQYF. Written as DNA, the CDR3 is TGTGCCAGCAGTGGGGGGTATCGCACAGATACGCAGTATTTT.

The chain is built from TRBV19 and TRBJ2-1; 11 bases agree with TRBD2. CDR3 length equals 16 residues. V was clipped by 3 bases and J by 7 bases; unmatched bases: 8. Germline-derived CDR1 and CDR2 are LNHDA and SQIVND (reference sequence). The CDR3 region is CASSIGRLAGPNEQFF. DNA of the CDR3: TGTGCCAGTAGTATTGGGAGACTAGCGGGACCTAATGAGCAGTTCTTC. The complete variable domain, with remaining parts taken from reference TRBV19 and TRBJ2-1, reads DGGITQSPKYLFRKEGQNVTLSCEQNLNHDAMYWYRQDPGQGLRLIYYSQIVNDFQKGDIAEGYSVSREKKESFPLTVTSAQKNPTAFYLCASSIGRLAGPNEQFFGPGTRLTVL.

The chain carries TRBV12-5 and TRBJ2-5, with 9 nucleotides matching TRBD1. The germline V gene encodes CDR1 LGHNT and CDR2 FRNRAP. The CDR3 totals 16 residues. The J segment lost 4 bases and the V segment lost 7 bases, leaving 13 bases of the junction unmatched. The CDR3 spells CASAEGLTGGRETQYF. The CDR3, as DNA: TGTGCTAGTGCTGAGGGCCTAACAGGGGGCAGAGAGACCCAGTACTTC. Drawing the rest from reference TRBV12-5 and TRBJ2-5, the complete variable domain is DARVTQTPRHKVTEMGQEVTMRCQPILGHNTVFWYRQTMMQGLELLAYFRNRAPLDDSGMPKDRFSAEMPDATLATLKIQPSEPRDSAVYFCASAEGLTGGRETQYFGPGTRLLVL.

The chain combines TRBV6-2 or TRBV6-3 with TRBJ2-7, with D unresolved. The V gene's germline CDR1 is MNHEY and CDR2 SVGEGT. V lost 4 bases and J lost 0, with 7 bases in between. The CDR3 extends over 13 amino acids. The chain's CDR3 is CASSFSFSYEQYF. CDR3 in DNA: TGTGCCAGCAGTTTCAGTTTCTCCTACGAGCAGTACTTC.

The chain joins TRBV10-3 to TRBJ2-4; 7 bases fit TRBD2. This CDR3 spans 12 amino acids. From germline, CDR1 is ENHRY and CDR2 SYGVKD. V shed 4 bases and J 8 bases; nucleotides not matched to a gene: 2. Here the CDR3 DNA reads TGTGCCATCAGTGGAGGGAGGGACATTCAGTACTTC. It specifies CAISGGRDIQYF.